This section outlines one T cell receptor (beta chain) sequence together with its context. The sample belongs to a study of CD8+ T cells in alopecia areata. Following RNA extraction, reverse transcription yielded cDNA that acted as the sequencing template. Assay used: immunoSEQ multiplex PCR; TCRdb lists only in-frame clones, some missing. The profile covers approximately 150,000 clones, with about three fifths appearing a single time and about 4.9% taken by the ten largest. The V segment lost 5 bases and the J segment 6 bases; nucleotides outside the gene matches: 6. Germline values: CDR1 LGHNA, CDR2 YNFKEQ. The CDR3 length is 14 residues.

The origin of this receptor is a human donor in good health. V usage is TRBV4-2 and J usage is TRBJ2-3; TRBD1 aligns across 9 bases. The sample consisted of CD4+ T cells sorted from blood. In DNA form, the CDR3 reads TGTGCCAGCAGCTTGGGGGACAGGGTGGATACGCAGTATTTT. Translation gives CASSLGDRVDTQYF.